This entry lists 19 T cell receptor beta chains sequenced from one sample in a study of blood T cell repertoires in COVID-19. Data came from immunoSEQ multiplex PCR; TCRdb stores just in-frame clones and leaves some out. The data show around 140,000 clones, with 86% seen just once and roughly 3.9% held by the top ten. The sequenced sample consisted of PBMCs or T cells enriched from blood (not recorded which). The receptors originated from a man in his fifties or sixties who had recovered from COVID-19.

The chain combines TRBV20-1 with TRBJ2-1; D gene ambiguous. CDR3 length: 10 amino acids. CDR1 DFQATT and CDR2 SNEGSKA come from the germline V gene (reference sequence). V lost 4 bases, J lost 7 bases, and 5 bases lay in between. Written as DNA, the CDR3 is TGCAGTGCTACCCTTAATGAGCAGTTCTTC. It translates to CSATLNEQFF.

V is TRBV18 and J is TRBJ1-2, with TRBD1 matching over 8 bases. The CDR3 extends over 14 amino acids. Losses at the gene ends were 3 bases for V and 6 bases for J; bases not matched to a gene: 6. Looked up from germline, CDR1 is KGHSH and CDR2 is LQKENI. The CDR3 sequence is CASSPRDRRNGYTF. The CDR3 DNA sequence: TGTGCCAGCTCACCCCGGGACAGGCGGAATGGCTACACCTTC.

This clone appeared a few times. The chain carries TRBV6-5 and TRBJ2-2; D is perhaps TRBD2 (5 bases). The germline V gene encodes CDR1 MNHEY and CDR2 SVGAGI. The CDR3 loop spans 15 amino acids. Trimming took off 0 bases at V and 4 bases at J, with 9 bases between the two ends. The CDR3 reads CASSYSGRGTGELFF. The CDR3 bases are TGTGCCAGCAGTTACTCCGGACGGGGCACCGGGGAGCTGTTTTTT.

V usage is TRBV30 and J usage is TRBJ2-6; D unresolved. The CDR3 loop spans 13 amino acids. Germline values: CDR1 GTSNPN, CDR2 SVGIG (reference sequence). CDR3 in DNA: TGTGCTCGGCGACTCTCTGGGGCCAACGTCCTGACTTTC. Encoded protein: CARRLSGANVLTF.

This clone was picked up a small number of times. This chain uses TRBV4-1 with TRBJ2-4; D is possibly TRBD1 (5 bases). Germline V gene sequence: CDR1 MGHRA, CDR2 YSYEKL. The CDR3 loop spans 18 amino acids. V lost 1 base, J lost 0 bases, and 16 bases lay in between. The CDR3 loop reads CASSQGVVIGEAKNIQYF. CDR3 nucleotides: TGCGCCAGCAGCCAAGGAGTGGTAATAGGGGAAGCCAAAAACATTCAGTACTTC.

V and J are TRBV7-2 and TRBJ2-5; 11 positions agree with TRBD2. The V and J ends lost 4 bases and 5 bases, in that order; junction bases with no gene match: 9. This CDR3 spans 16 amino acids. CDR1 is SGHTA and CDR2 is FQGNSA in the germline V gene. For the CDR3, the DNA is TGTGCCAGCAGCTCTCATGGGACTAGCGGAAGGGAGACCCAGTACTTC. Its translation is CASSSHGTSGRETQYF.

This sequence joins TRBV9 and TRBJ1-1; D not certain. Trimming shortened V by 0 bases and J by 7 bases, and 13 bases separated the two germline ends. In germline, CDR1 is SGDLS, CDR2 YYNGEE. CDR3 size: 14 residues. CDR3 residues: CASSVGRWKNEAFF. The CDR3 DNA is TGTGCCAGCAGCGTAGGGAGGTGGAAAAATGAAGCTTTCTTT.

The J gene is TRBJ2-1, the V gene TRBV28; unclear D gene. Trimming removed 2 bases from V and 5 bases from J, with 4 bases in between. CDR3 length: 12 amino acids. Looked up from germline, CDR1 is MDHEN and CDR2 is SYDVKM. The CDR3 nucleotides are TGTGCCAGCAGTTTACGAGACAATGAGCAGTTCTTC. It translates to CASSLRDNEQFF.

The chain carries TRBV7-8 and TRBJ1-5; D remains unclear. Germline V lookup: CDR1 SGHVS, CDR2 FQNEAQ. Trimming removed 3 bases from V and 0 bases from J, with 18 bases in between. This CDR3 is built from 18 residues. CDR3 region: CASSFRTESRYSNQPQHF. DNA for the CDR3: TGTGCCAGCAGCTTTCGAACGGAGTCCCGTTATAGCAATCAGCCCCAGCATTTT. The full variable domain, with the rest looked up from reference TRBV7-8 and TRBJ1-5, is GAGVSQSPRYKVAKRGQDVALRCDPISGHVSLFWYQQALGQGPEFLTYFQNEAQLDKSGLPSDRFFAERPEGSVSTLKIQRTQQEDSAVYLCASSFRTESRYSNQPQHFGDGTRLSIL.

V and J are TRBV20-1 and TRBJ1-2; no definite D call. Germline V gene sequence: CDR1 DFQATT, CDR2 SNEGSKA (reference sequence). CDR3 length: 11 residues. The CDR3 region has the DNA TGCAGCCTCGTAGCTAACTATGGCTACACCTTC. Encoded protein: CSLVANYGYTF.

The CDR3 protein is CASSSGQGTDTQYF. CDR3 nucleotides: TGTGCCAGCAGCTCTGGACAGGGAACAGATACGCAGTATTTT. The chain uses TRBV7-3 and TRBJ2-3; 8 nucleotides agree with TRBD1. Germline V CDR1 and CDR2: SGHTA, FQGTGA. Germline trimming cut 4 bases from V and 3 bases from J; bases unmatched to any gene: 3. CDR3 length: 14 amino acids.

The chain uses TRBV9 and TRBJ1-3, with 7 bases that match TRBD1. Germline CDR1 is SGDLS and CDR2 is YYNGEE. The CDR3 is made up of 17 amino acids. The J segment lost 0 bases and the V segment lost 3 bases, leaving 9 bases of the junction unmatched. CDR3 in amino acids: CASSGDRDFFSGNTIYF. CDR3 sequence (DNA): TGTGCCAGCAGCGGTGACAGGGACTTTTTCTCTGGAAACACCATATATTTT.

The DNA for the CDR3 is TGTGCCAGCAAGACAGGGAGCAATTCACCCCTCCACTTT. Residues: CASKTGSNSPLHF. This chain links TRBV2 with TRBJ1-6, with 7 bases matching TRBD1. Looked up from germline, CDR1 is SNHLY and CDR2 is FYNNEI. The V gene end was trimmed by 7 bases and the J gene end by 7 bases; junction bases not matched to a gene: 4. The CDR3 loop spans 13 amino acids.

The CDR3 region is CASSYRARQGGNQPQHF. DNA for the CDR3: TGTGCCAGCAGTTACAGAGCCAGACAGGGTGGCAATCAGCCCCAGCATTTT. V and J are TRBV6-2 or TRBV6-3 and TRBJ1-5, with 7 bases fitting TRBD1. CDR1 is MNHEY and CDR2 is SVGEGT in the germline V gene. Unmatched junction bases numbered 9, after V lost 2 bases and J lost 2 bases. This CDR3 spans 17 amino acids.

The CDR3 reads CASSLVENTEAFF. The CDR3 nucleotides are TGTGCCAGCAGTTTAGTAGAGAACACTGAAGCTTTCTTT. The genes are TRBV12-3 or TRBV12-4 and TRBJ1-1, with D unclear. The CDR3 totals 13 residues. V shed 1 base and J shed 1 base, with 4 bases lying between them.

This rearrangement joins TRBV5-8 to TRBJ1-3; perhaps TRBD1 as D (6 bases). The germline V gene encodes CDR1 SGHTS and CDR2 YDEGEE. This CDR3 region has 15 residues. V was clipped by 2 bases and J by 1 base, with 10 bases between them. The CDR3: CASSLRGASGNTIYF. The DNA for the CDR3 is TGTGCCAGCAGCTTACGGGGGGCTTCTGGAAACACCATATATTTT.

This clone has more than one count but fewer than ten. The chain links TRBV2 to TRBJ2-3, with D unresolved. V shed 1 base and J shed 2 bases, with 10 bases lying between them. CDR3 length: 15 residues. Germline V lookup: CDR1 SNHLY, CDR2 FYNNEI. CDR3 protein: CASSEGLRYTDTQYF. The CDR3 nucleotides read TGTGCCAGCAGTGAAGGGCTCCGTTACACAGATACGCAGTATTTT.

This clone was picked up one time. This chain links TRBV18 with TRBJ1-2; 8 nucleotides match TRBD1. With 0 bases clipped from V and 7 bases from J, the junction kept 7 bases outside the gene matches. CDR1 and CDR2 (germline): KGHSH, LQKENI. There are 15 residues in the CDR3. The DNA for the CDR3 is TGTGCCAGCTCACCACCAAGTCAGGGGGCTACTGGCTACACCTTC. Amino acids: CASSPPSQGATGYTF.

V and J are TRBV7-9 and TRBJ2-1, with TRBD2 identical over 7 bases. V was pared by 1 base and J by 3 bases, with 6 bases of the junction left unmatched. The CDR3 contains 16 residues. Germline V gene data show CDR1 as SEHNR and CDR2 as FQNEAQ (reference sequence). Here the CDR3 reads CASSLGGRGNYNEQFF. CDR3 DNA: TGTGCCAGCAGCTTAGGTGGGAGGGGTAACTACAATGAGCAGTTCTTC.